This TCR beta chain was identified during a study of PD-1 blockade in classical Hodgkin lymphoma. The study, taken as a whole, reports: No one has yet defined what causes the repertoire differences, which may be disease activity or prior therapy. In newly diagnosed patients, baseline TCR diversity was reportedly below that of healthy donors.

The time point denotes: newly diagnosed, previously untreated cHL patient sample. CD4+ T cells were purified from thawed PBMCs by negative selection. Serving as comparison were PBMCs from newly diagnosed, untreated classical Hodgkin lymphoma, which were sequenced alongside the relapsed/refractory trial patients. About this clone: Its antigen is not identified.

Using immunoSEQ multiplex PCR, the repertoire was profiled, and TCRdb retains in-frame clones only, with some absent. Among 20,000 to 30,000 clones listed, around 90% were seen once. V shed 5 bases and J shed 0 bases, with 6 bases lying between them. The CDR3 has 13 amino acids. Germline V CDR1 and CDR2: KGHSH, LQKENI. This chain connects TRBV18 to TRBJ2-3; D unclear. Sequencing input: CD4+ T cells from blood. This clonotype was sampled from a human donor with classical Hodgkin lymphoma. DNA of the CDR3: TGTGCCAGCTCAATCCAGAGCACAGATACGCAGTATTTT. Amino acid sequence: CASSIQSTDTQYF.